Listed below are T cell receptor beta chains from one sample, sequenced in a study of metastatic and nonmetastatic thyroid tumors. Using MiXCR, TCRdb reanalyzed the PCR reads. The data contain about 30,000 clones, 20% to 25% of them singletons. The sample consisted of blood. These receptors were taken from a female donor with papillary thyroid cancer or a benign thyroid nodule (not recorded which). Some clones in this sample may be carry-over from other donors' samples. CDR3s leave out the opening cysteine and the closing phenylalanine or tryptophan.

V gene	J gene	CDR3 protein
TRBV5-1	TRBJ2-5	ASTLAGKETQY
TRBV6-2/TRBV6-3	TRBJ2-7	ASSYGGIVYEHY
TRBV20-1	TRBJ1-4	SARGVAGREEKLF
TRBV20-1	TRBJ1-2	SARDSEGYGYT
TRBV3-1	TRBJ1-2	ASSHEGQKGAD
TRBV18	TRBJ1-4	ASSRTAGKLF
TRBV19	TRBJ1-5	ASSINGPSNQPQH
TRBV7-1	TRBJ2-3	ASSSTAPRVHTSTDTQY
TRBV5-1	TRBJ2-7	ASSLGTSGREQY
TRBV24-1	TRBJ2-5	ATTGPGIETQY
TRBV7-2	TRBJ1-1	ASSTWDSEAF
TRBV2	TRBJ1-6	ASKGIQNSPLH
TRBV15	TRBJ2-1	ATSRVADSYNEQF
TRBV25-1	TRBJ1-4	ASTRRINEKLF
TRBV20-1	TRBJ1-5	SASDSGQGNQPQH
TRBV5-1	TRBJ1-1	ASSSLQGMNTEAF
TRBV27	TRBJ2-1	ASVDTGSFFNNEQF
TRBV2	TRBJ2-7	ASSEALGYEQY
TRBV18	TRBJ1-3	ASSPRSSGTDRNTIY
TRBV6-1	TRBJ1-5	ASEGDGGGNQPQH
TRBV5-1	TRBJ2-7	ASSSMAGGNYEQY
TRBV19	TRBJ1-2	ASSIRDEGYT
TRBV6-1	TRBJ1-2	ASTQRQINYGYT
TRBV19	TRBJ1-5	ASSNSGGHQPQH
TRBV20-1	TRBJ1-2	SARDVRGAGYGYT
TRBV18	TRBJ1-3	ASSPGQISGNTIY
TRBV20-1	TRBJ2-5	SARDRLAGVLLQETQY
TRBV19	TRBJ2-7	ATSYSGRDPLDEQY
TRBV28	TRBJ2-7	ASAGTLNNNEQY
TRBV28	TRBJ2-7	ASSTPGQGYYEQY
TRBV11-2	TRBJ2-7	ASSLSRIAYEQY
TRBV27	TRBJ1-3	ASSLSGAYGNTIY
TRBV6-2/TRBV6-3	TRBJ2-2	ASGRWGRELF
TRBV25-1	TRBJ2-3	ASTGQAEDTQY
TRBV11-2	TRBJ2-2	ASSFVTLGSANTGELF
TRBV18	TRBJ2-1	ASSPGAGEYNEQF
TRBV7-2	TRBJ2-3	ASSLARDTQY
TRBV27	TRBJ2-2	ASSFRSGGVNTGELF
TRBV20-1	TRBJ2-5	SASKDPSGRVETQY
TRBV7-8	TRBJ2-5	ASSLVLGLSQETQY
TRBV28	TRBJ2-2	ASSLRGQDHTGELF
TRBV5-1	TRBJ2-1	ASSTEQVARGDEQF
TRBV24-1	TRBJ2-1	ATSDGTGVNEQF
TRBV11-1	TRBJ2-7	ASSSWYGRGSYEQY
TRBV11-2	TRBJ2-1	ASSRLAGNYNEQF
TRBV28	TRBJ1-4	ASSSNRGKGEKLF
TRBV7-9	TRBJ2-1	ASSPTRYEQF
TRBV12-5	TRBJ1-1	ASGLDGVDTEAF
TRBV12-3/TRBV12-4	TRBJ2-3	ASSQGQISTDTQY
TRBV24-1	TRBJ2-6	ATSDSQGGTTSGANVLT
TRBV2	TRBJ2-3	ASSDRVADTQY
TRBV4-2	TRBJ1-4	ASSPQGWGRGNEKLF
TRBV30	TRBJ1-2	AWSVRRQDYGYT